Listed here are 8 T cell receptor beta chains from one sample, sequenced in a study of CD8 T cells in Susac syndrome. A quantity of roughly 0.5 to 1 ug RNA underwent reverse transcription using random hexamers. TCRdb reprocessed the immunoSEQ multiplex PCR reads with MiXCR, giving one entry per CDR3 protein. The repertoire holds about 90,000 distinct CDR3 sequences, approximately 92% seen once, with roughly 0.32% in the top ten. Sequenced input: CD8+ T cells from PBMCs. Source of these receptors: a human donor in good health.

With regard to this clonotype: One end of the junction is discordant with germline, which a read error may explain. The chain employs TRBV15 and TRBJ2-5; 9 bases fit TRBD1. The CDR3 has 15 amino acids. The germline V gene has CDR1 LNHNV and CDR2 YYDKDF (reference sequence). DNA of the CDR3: TGTGCCACCAGTACGGACAGGGGAGACCAAGAGACCCAGTGCTTC. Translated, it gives CATSTDRGDQETQCF.

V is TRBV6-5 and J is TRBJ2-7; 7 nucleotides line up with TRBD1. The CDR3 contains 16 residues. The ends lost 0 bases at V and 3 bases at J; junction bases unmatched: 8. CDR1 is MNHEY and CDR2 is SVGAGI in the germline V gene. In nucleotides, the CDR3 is TGTGCCAGCAGTTACTCGAGTGGGACAGAAATCTACGAGCAGTACTTC. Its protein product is CASSYSSGTEIYEQYF.

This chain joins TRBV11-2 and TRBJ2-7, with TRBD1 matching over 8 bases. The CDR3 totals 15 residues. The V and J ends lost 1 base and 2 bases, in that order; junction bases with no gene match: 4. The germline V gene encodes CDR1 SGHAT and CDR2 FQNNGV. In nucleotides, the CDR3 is TGTGCCAGCAGCTTAGGAGCACAGGGGGCCTACGAGCAGTACTTC. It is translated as CASSLGAQGAYEQYF.

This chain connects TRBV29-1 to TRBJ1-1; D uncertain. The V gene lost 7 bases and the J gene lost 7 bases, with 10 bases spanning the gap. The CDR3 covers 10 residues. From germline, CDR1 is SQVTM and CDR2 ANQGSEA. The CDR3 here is CSGTHNEAFF. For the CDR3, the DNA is TGCAGCGGCACACACAATGAAGCTTTCTTT. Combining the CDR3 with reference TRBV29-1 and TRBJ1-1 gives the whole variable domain SAVISQKPSRDICQRGTSLTIQCQVDSQVTMMFWYRQQPGQSLTLIATANQGSEATYESGFVIDKFPISRPNLTFSTLTVSNMSPEDSSIYLCSGTHNEAFFGQGTRLTVV.

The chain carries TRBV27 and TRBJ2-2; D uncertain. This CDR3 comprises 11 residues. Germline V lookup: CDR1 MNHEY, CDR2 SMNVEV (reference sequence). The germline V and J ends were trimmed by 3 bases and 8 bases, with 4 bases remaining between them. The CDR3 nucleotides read TGTGCCAGCAGTTTCATGGGGGAGCTGTTTTTT. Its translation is CASSFMGELFF.

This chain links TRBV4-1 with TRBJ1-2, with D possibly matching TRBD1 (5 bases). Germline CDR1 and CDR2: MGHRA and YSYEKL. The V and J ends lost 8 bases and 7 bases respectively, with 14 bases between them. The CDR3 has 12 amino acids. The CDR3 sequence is CASGAAPSGYTF. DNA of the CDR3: TGCGCCAGCGGGGCAGCGCCAAGTGGCTACACCTTC.

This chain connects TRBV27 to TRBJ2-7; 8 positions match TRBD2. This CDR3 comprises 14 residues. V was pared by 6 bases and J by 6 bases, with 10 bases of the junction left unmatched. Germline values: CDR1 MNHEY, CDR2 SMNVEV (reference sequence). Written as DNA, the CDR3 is TGTGCCAGCAGCGGTAGCGGGGTAGGATCCGAGCAGTACTTC. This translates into CASSGSGVGSEQYF.

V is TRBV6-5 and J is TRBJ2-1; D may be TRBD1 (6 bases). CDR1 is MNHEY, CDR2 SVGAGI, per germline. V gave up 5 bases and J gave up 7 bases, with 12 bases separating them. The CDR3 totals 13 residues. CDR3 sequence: CASSIQGVNEQFF. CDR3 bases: TGTGCCAGCAGTATACAGGGAGTGAATGAGCAGTTCTTC.